This TCR beta chain was obtained from a study of blood T cells in healthy people across ages. The CDR3 has 15 amino acids. The ends lost 6 bases at V and 2 bases at J; junction bases unmatched: 7. Germline CDR1 MNHEY, CDR2 SVGEGT. This clonotype came up many times. The authors ran a second PCR of 7 to 11 cycles using a sample-barcoded 5' primer and a J-beta primer mix. Via MiXCR, TCRdb re-called the 5' RACE reads, giving one row per CDR3 protein. The profile covers more than 800,000 distinct CDR3 sequences, with 29% appearing a single time and roughly 17% taken by the ten largest. The chain couples TRBV6-2 or TRBV6-3 to TRBJ2-5; 9 bases map to TRBD1. Sequences were obtained from blood. This sequence originates from a woman older than 75 in good health. CDR3 protein: CASRGQGAGQETQYF. In DNA, the CDR3 is TGTGCCAGCAGGGGACAGGGTGCGGGGCAAGAGACCCAGTACTTC.